A single T cell receptor beta chain is shown here with its context. This clone occurred a few times. No cognate antigen has been identified for it. Per-nucleotide qualities are absent, and no much larger clonotype sits a single base away. The library was generated by the immunoSEQ multiplex PCR assay. The authors' analysis ran thus. A statistical classification framework was developed to diagnose cytomegalovirus status using the catalog of TCR beta chain sequences. Here the immuneACCESS table is served through TCRdb, limited to in-frame sequences with V and J called. Missing clones are a known gap in these copies; in checked studies unresolved V genes cover under half, and the rest lacks a known reason. Clonal size and the V and J genes are those of that table, whereas D and trimming came from the DNA. This sample is represented by 250,000 or so clones; around 91% of them were singletons. Under 0.4% of the sample belongs to the ten largest clones.

The donors were included in the validation cohort of 90 to 150 subjects, a group kept apart from the roughly 700-subject first cohort. The CDR3 has 12 amino acids, counting the end cysteine and phenylalanine. Of all the DNA, just the CDR3 is kept, 36 bases in frame from base 1. Relative to germline, V is 4 bases shorter and J is 2 bases shorter, with 6 bases between their ends. The germline V gene gives CDR1 as SGHRS and CDR2 as YFSETQ. The data were taken from a study of cytomegalovirus exposure and HLA in healthy donors listed by TCRdb under 2017. Notes on the research overall: According to a later analysis, one platform produced both the 120 validation repertoires and the 700 or so repertoires of the first cohort. The study aimed to test whether signatures of past pathogen exposure could be identified by cataloging public T cell receptors. A separate validation cohort of about 110 different subjects was used in addition to the roughly 670-subject first cohort. High-throughput TCR immunosequencing, statistical association of individual TCRs with disease status, and machine learning were combined to predict cytomegalovirus infection status.

The paper's findings and limits, for the study overall: A later analysis found that TCRs clustered in the first cohort also tended to co-occur in the 120 validation repertoires, with roughly 95% of cluster scores above 0. In both the original and validation cohorts, the classifier was reported to diagnose cytomegalovirus status with high specificity and sensitivity. A later analysis had no HLA typing for the validation cohort, so co-occurrence there was scored across all 130 or so repertoires. Most TCR sequences were seen in very few donors, while some public TCRs were found in many individuals. According to the authors, the approach could potentially be generalized to other disease states and immunological phenotypes. In vitro tests confirmed that three of the cytomegalovirus-associated TCR beta chains recognize cytomegalovirus antigens. The study gave a list of 150 to 200 TCR beta chains associated with cytomegalovirus.

This clonotype originated in a woman between 18 and 29 years old in good health and CMV-seronegative. The receptor chain draws on TRBV5-1 and TRBJ1-2; there is no confident call for the D gene. Sequenced: PBMCs. The CDR3 in this case is CASSRENYGYTF. The base sequence is TGCGCCAGCAGCAGGGAGAACTATGGCTACACCTTC. The entire variable domain, with the stretches around the CDR3 drawn from the reference TRBV5-1 and TRBJ1-2 proteins, is KAGVTQTPRYLIKTRGQQVTLSCSPISGHRSVSWYQQTPGQGLQFLFEYFSETQRNKGNFPGRFSGRQFSNSRSEMNVSTLELGDSALYLCASSRENYGYTFGSGTRLTVV.